This T cell receptor beta chain was identified in a study of blood T cell repertoires in COVID-19. Overall study: The United States, Italy and Spain were the sources of the acute and convalescent COVID-19 samples.

Produced via immunoSEQ multiplex PCR; TCRdb's table is partial and in-frame only. The sample comprises over 90,000 clones, 78% of which are singletons, and 9.8% rests with the top ten. The source of this sequence is a man aged 60-69 years with active or convalescent COVID-19. The sample taken for sequencing was peripheral blood.

For the CDR3, the DNA is TGTGCCAGCAGGGACTCCGGGACAGCCAACACTGAAGCTTTCTTT. Amino acids: CASRDSGTANTEAFF. The chain employs TRBV6-5 and TRBJ1-1; TRBD1 matches 7 bases. The CDR3 loop spans 15 amino acids. With 6 bases clipped from V and 2 bases from J, the junction kept 9 bases outside the gene matches. The germline gives CDR1 MNHEY, CDR2 SVGAGI.